These 29 T cell receptor beta chains came from one sample sequenced in a study of identical twins. TCRdb reprocessed the 5' RACE reads with MiXCR, giving one entry per CDR3 protein. The data contain some 760,000 distinct CDR3 sequences, about 20% of them singletons. The same data also went into a second study, on T cells expressing NK-cell markers.

The material sequenced was PBMCs. Receptor source: a woman between 18 and 29 years old in good health.

The chain is built from TRBV7-2 and TRBJ2-3; 9 positions agree with TRBD2. The V segment lost 2 bases and the J segment 1 base; nucleotides outside the gene matches: 4. The CDR3 runs to 16 residues. CDR1 and CDR2 (germline): SGHTA, FQGNSA. CDR3 DNA: TGTGCCAGCAGCTTACGTCGCGGGGGGGGCACAGATACGCAGTATTTT. It specifies CASSLRRGGGTDTQYF.

The table lists this clonotype with many counts. The chain combines TRBV12-3 or TRBV12-4 with TRBJ1-2; no firm D call. The CDR3 is made up of 12 amino acids. The V end lost 5 bases, the J end lost 4 bases, and 8 bases lay between the germline ends. CDR3 DNA sequence: TGTGCCAGCAGTAAGACGGGCTATGGCTACACCTTC. Amino acids: CASSKTGYGYTF.

The J gene is TRBJ2-1, the V gene TRBV20-1; D might be TRBD1 or TRBD2, each matching 5 bases. The germline CDR1 and CDR2 sequences are DFQATT and SNEGSKA (reference sequence). The CDR3 has 14 residues. With 4 bases removed from V and 5 bases from J, the gap between germline ends came to 15 bases. The CDR3, as DNA: TGCAGTGCTATATCCGGGACGGAACACAATGAGCAGTTCTTC. Encoded protein: CSAISGTEHNEQFF.

J is TRBJ1-1 and V is TRBV18; TRBD1 agrees at 7 bases. The CDR3 has 16 residues. The germline V gene has CDR1 KGHSH and CDR2 LQKENI. Germline trimming cut 2 bases from V and 0 bases from J; bases unmatched to any gene: 6. The CDR3 is CASSPERQGLNTEAFF. CDR3 nucleotide sequence: TGTGCCAGCTCACCAGAACGACAGGGTTTGAACACTGAAGCTTTCTTT.

This clonotype was seen at least ten times. The chain employs TRBV4-1 and TRBJ2-7, with D tentatively TRBD1 or TRBD2 (5 bases each). From germline, CDR1 is MGHRA and CDR2 YSYEKL. This CDR3 spans 13 amino acids. V was cut by 6 bases and J by 1 base, with 10 bases left in between. CDR3 region: CASRGDLSYEQYF. CDR3 DNA: TGCGCCAGCAGAGGGGACCTGTCCTACGAGCAGTACTTC.

This clonotype was counted ten times or more. This chain connects TRBV12-3 or TRBV12-4 to TRBJ2-1; D is unresolved. V gave up 2 bases and J gave up 6 bases, with 8 bases separating them. The CDR3 has 13 amino acids. CDR3 sequence: CASSLQRFNEQFF. DNA for the CDR3: TGTGCCAGCAGTTTACAAAGGTTCAATGAGCAGTTCTTC.

This clonotype was seen only a few times. The chain carries TRBV6-1 and TRBJ2-1, with D perhaps matching TRBD1 (5 bases). Trimming removed 4 bases at V and 1 base at J, with 8 bases between. Germline V gives CDR1 MNHNS, CDR2 SASEGT. The CDR3 has 14 amino acids. CDR3 region: CASSGDRSYNEQFF. The CDR3 nucleotides read TGTGCCAGCAGTGGTGACAGATCCTACAATGAGCAGTTCTTC.

The chain recombines TRBV4-3 with TRBJ2-6, with D uncertain. The CDR3 is made up of 17 amino acids. Germline V gives CDR1 LGHNA, CDR2 YSLEER. V dropped 4 bases and J dropped 0 bases, with 13 bases sitting between them. The CDR3 nucleotides are TGCGCCAGCAGCCCTCAACTCTGGGGCTCTGGGGCCAACGTCCTGACTTTC. This sequence encodes CASSPQLWGSGANVLTF.

The chain is built from TRBV7-9 and TRBJ2-1, with 11 bases lining up with TRBD2. Germline V gene data show CDR1 as SEHNR and CDR2 as FQNEAQ (reference sequence). CDR3 length: 14 amino acids. Trimming took 3 bases from V and 7 from J; bases not matched to a gene: 2. Here the CDR3 reads CASSFTSGGNEQFF. The CDR3 DNA reads TGTGCCAGCAGCTTTACTAGCGGGGGTAATGAGCAGTTCTTC.

The rearrangement links TRBV7-9 to TRBJ1-3, with unresolved D. Germline values: CDR1 SEHNR, CDR2 FQNEAQ (reference sequence). The length of the CDR3 is 15 residues. Trimming pared 3 bases from V and 0 bases from J, leaving 9 bases between. The CDR3 loop is CASSFSDLSGNTIYF. The CDR3 nucleotides are TGTGCCAGCAGCTTTAGTGACCTCTCTGGAAACACCATATATTTT.

This chain connects TRBV6-5 to TRBJ2-3, with D uncertain. CDR1 MNHEY and CDR2 SVGAGI come from the germline V gene. V was cut by 2 bases and J by 6 bases, with 9 bases left in between. The CDR3 is made up of 13 amino acids. Written as DNA, the CDR3 is TGTGCCAGCAGTTACCGCACACCCGATACGCAGTATTTT. It codes for CASSYRTPDTQYF.

This clonotype was detected many times. The genes are TRBV7-9 and TRBJ2-7, with 12 bases matching TRBD1. This CDR3 is built from 15 residues. The germline V gene has CDR1 SEHNR and CDR2 FQNEAQ (reference sequence). V gave up 6 bases and J gave up 4 bases; unmatched junction bases: 7. Here the CDR3 reads CASSSPGQGAYEQYF. For the CDR3, the DNA is TGTGCCAGCAGTTCCCCGGGACAGGGGGCTTACGAGCAGTACTTC.

The CDR3, as DNA: TGTGCCAGCAGCGTAGCGGGCGGGTGGGAGACCCAGTACTTC. It codes for CASSVAGGWETQYF. The chain employs TRBV9 and TRBJ2-5; D might be TRBD2 (5 bases). This CDR3 is 14 amino acids long. The germline V gene has CDR1 SGDLS and CDR2 YYNGEE. V dropped 0 bases and J dropped 5 bases, with 11 bases sitting between them.

The chain recombines TRBV20-1 with TRBJ2-5; 9 bases align to TRBD1. With 4 bases clipped from V and 4 bases from J, the junction kept 4 bases outside the gene matches. Per the germline V gene, CDR1 is DFQATT and CDR2 is SNEGSKA (reference sequence). This CDR3 has 13 amino acids. DNA of the CDR3: TGCAGTGCTAACAGGGGGCTCGGAGAGACCCAGTACTTC. Protein sequence: CSANRGLGETQYF.

This clonotype was counted between two and nine times. The rearrangement links TRBV7-3 to TRBJ2-1; no clear D gene. Looked up from germline, CDR1 is SGHTA and CDR2 is FQGTGA. The CDR3 has 12 amino acids. V was clipped by 6 bases and J by 10 bases, with 13 bases between them. CDR3 loop: CASRQMGGEQFF. The CDR3 DNA is TGTGCCAGCAGGCAAATGGGTGGGGAGCAGTTCTTC.

This clonotype has a handful of counts. This sequence joins TRBV27 and TRBJ2-1; perhaps TRBD2 as D (6 bases). The V gene's germline CDR1 is MNHEY and CDR2 SMNVEV (reference sequence). The CDR3 loop spans 15 amino acids. V lost 3 bases and J 9 bases, leaving 18 bases between the germline ends. The CDR3 is CASSFRYGGVIEQFF. CDR3 bases: TGTGCCAGCAGTTTTAGATACGGGGGAGTAATTGAGCAGTTCTTC.

This clonotype was detected only a few times. This rearrangement joins TRBV20-1 to TRBJ2-2; 7 bases are shared with TRBD1. The CDR3 is 15 amino acids. Germline V gene data show CDR1 as DFQATT and CDR2 as SNEGSKA (reference sequence). Unmatched junction bases numbered 9, after V lost 5 bases and J lost 3 bases. CDR3: CSASRGRGYTGELFF. CDR3 bases: TGCAGTGCTTCGAGGGGGCGCGGGTACACCGGGGAGCTGTTTTTT.

This clonotype has just a few counts. The chain combines TRBV7-2 with TRBJ2-7; 7 positions agree with TRBD1. V dropped 0 bases and J dropped 2; count of bases not matched to a gene: 1. Germline V gene data show CDR1 as SGHTA and CDR2 as FQGNSA. The CDR3 extends over 14 amino acids. DNA for the CDR3: TGTGCCAGCAGCTTAGCGGGACAGACCTACGAGCAGTACTTC. Translated: CASSLAGQTYEQYF.

V is TRBV20-1 and J is TRBJ2-1, with D possibly TRBD2 on 5 matching bases. V was clipped by 0 bases and J by 0 bases, with 12 bases between them. The CDR3 spans 16 residues. Germline V CDR1 and CDR2: DFQATT, SNEGSKA (reference sequence). The CDR3 is CSARDQARGSYNEQFF. DNA for the CDR3: TGCAGTGCTAGAGATCAGGCTCGGGGCTCCTACAATGAGCAGTTCTTC.

This clonotype was seen a handful of times. The J gene is TRBJ2-7, the V gene TRBV5-1; TRBD2 agrees at 9 bases. Trimming cost V 2 bases and J 0 bases; bases outside gene matches: 3. This CDR3 is 15 amino acids long. Germline lookup yields CDR1 SGHRS and CDR2 YFSETQ. CDR3 protein: CASSFTSGPSYEQYF. As DNA, the CDR3 is TGCGCCAGCAGCTTTACTAGCGGGCCCTCCTACGAGCAGTACTTC.

This chain connects TRBV3-1 to TRBJ1-1; D gene uncertain. Between the trimmed V and J ends, which lost 0 bases and 1 base, there was a span of 9 bases. Germline-derived CDR1 and CDR2 are LGHDT and YNNKEL (reference sequence). This CDR3 has 15 residues. CDR3 loop: CASSQDPRTNTEAFF. The CDR3 DNA reads TGTGCCAGCAGCCAAGATCCCAGGACGAACACTGAAGCTTTCTTT.

This clonotype was recorded once. The DNA for the CDR3 is TGCAGTGCTCCCGGGACAGCTGCCTACAATGAGCAGTTCTTC. Translation: CSAPGTAAYNEQFF. The chain uses TRBV20-1 and TRBJ2-1; TRBD1 aligns across 7 bases. Trimming removed 5 bases from V and 2 bases from J; junction bases left unmatched: 6. This CDR3 region has 14 residues. Germline V gene lookup returns CDR1 DFQATT and CDR2 SNEGSKA (reference sequence).

A few counts support this clonotype. The CDR3 bases are TGTGCCAGCACGTTGAGCGGGACCTCCTACAATGAGCAGTTCTTC. Translation gives CASTLSGTSYNEQFF. The chain uses TRBV5-6 and TRBJ2-1; 7 nucleotides align to TRBD2. This CDR3 is 15 amino acids long. Germline values: CDR1 SGHDT, CDR2 YYEEEE. Trimming took 6 bases from V and 0 from J; bases not matched to a gene: 6.

CDR3 protein: CASTPPGPEQFF. The CDR3 DNA reads TGTGCCAGCACCCCACCCGGGCCAGAGCAGTTCTTC. V gene TRBV7-2 combines with J gene TRBJ2-1, with no clear D. Germline CDR1 and CDR2: SGHTA and FQGNSA. Trimming pared 7 bases from V and 10 bases from J, leaving 14 bases between. CDR3 length equals 12 residues.

This clonotype turned up a few times. CDR3 nucleotide sequence: TGTGCCAGCAGCCAAGTTGCAGGGACTACCTCCAATGAGCAGTTCTTC. This translates into CASSQVAGTTSNEQFF. The rearrangement joins TRBV3-1 to TRBJ2-1, with 7 bases identical to TRBD2. CDR3 length: 16 residues. V dropped 1 base and J dropped 6; count of bases not matched to a gene: 9. Germline CDR1 reads LGHDT; CDR2 reads YNNKEL (reference sequence).

This chain connects TRBV7-6 to TRBJ2-1; TRBD2 agrees at 9 bases. The CDR3 covers 17 residues. V was clipped by 5 bases and J by 0 bases; unmatched bases: 8. Germline V lookup: CDR1 SGHVS, CDR2 FNYEAQ. CDR3 protein: CASSRSSGTSSYNEQFF. The CDR3 bases are TGTGCCAGCAGCCGATCTAGCGGGACGAGCTCCTACAATGAGCAGTTCTTC.

Comment on this clonotype: One end of the junction is discordant with germline, which a read error may explain. The CDR3 nucleotides read TGTGCTAGCAGCACGGGACAGGGGCTCGTCGTGGGCACAGATACGCAGTATTTT. Translating it yields CASSTGQGLVVGTDTQYF. The rearrangement links TRBV7-7 to TRBJ2-3, with TRBD1 matching over 10 bases. CDR1 SSHAT and CDR2 FNYEAQ come from the germline V gene (reference sequence). The CDR3 is 18 residues long.

This clonotype was picked up many times. The gene calls are TRBV20-1 and TRBJ1-1, with 8 positions matching TRBD1. This CDR3 region has 14 residues. Germline-derived CDR1 and CDR2 are DFQATT and SNEGSKA (reference sequence). V shed 4 bases, J shed 4 bases, and the junction held 8 bases outside the gene matches. CDR3 bases: TGCAGTGCTAAACCAGGGGGCGGGGGCACTGAAGCTTTCTTT. It specifies CSAKPGGGGTEAFF.

The CDR3 sequence is CASSTPGQDYEQYF. The DNA of the CDR3 is TGCGCCAGCAGTACTCCGGGACAGGACTACGAGCAGTACTTC. This rearrangement joins TRBV5-1 to TRBJ2-7; 8 nucleotides align to TRBD1. The CDR3 has 14 residues. In germline, CDR1 is SGHRS, CDR2 YFSETQ. With V trimmed by 5 bases and J by 3 bases, 7 bases remained unmatched.